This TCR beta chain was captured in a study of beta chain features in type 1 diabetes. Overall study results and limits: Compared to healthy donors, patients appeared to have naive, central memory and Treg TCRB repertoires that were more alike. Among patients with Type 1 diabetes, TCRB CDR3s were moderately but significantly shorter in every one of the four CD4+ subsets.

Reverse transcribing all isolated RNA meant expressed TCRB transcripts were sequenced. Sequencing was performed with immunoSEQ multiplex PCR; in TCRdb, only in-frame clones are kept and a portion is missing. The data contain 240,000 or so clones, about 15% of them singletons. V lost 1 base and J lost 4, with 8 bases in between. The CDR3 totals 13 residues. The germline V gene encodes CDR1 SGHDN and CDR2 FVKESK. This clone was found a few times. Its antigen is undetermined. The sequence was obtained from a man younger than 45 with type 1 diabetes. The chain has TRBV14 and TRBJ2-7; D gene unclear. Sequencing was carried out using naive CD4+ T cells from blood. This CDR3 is CASSQVGPYEQYF. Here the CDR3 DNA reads TGTGCCAGCAGCCAAGTTGGCCCGTACGAGCAGTACTTC.